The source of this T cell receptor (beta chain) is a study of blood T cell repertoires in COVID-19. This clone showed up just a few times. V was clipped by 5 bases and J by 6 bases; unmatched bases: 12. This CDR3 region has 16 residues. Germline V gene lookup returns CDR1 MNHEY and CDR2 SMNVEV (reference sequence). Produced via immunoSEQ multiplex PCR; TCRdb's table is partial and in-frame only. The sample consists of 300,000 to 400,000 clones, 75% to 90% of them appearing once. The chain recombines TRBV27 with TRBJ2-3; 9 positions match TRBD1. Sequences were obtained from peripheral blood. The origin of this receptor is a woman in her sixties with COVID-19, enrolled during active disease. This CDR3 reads CASSRTGTGYIDTQYF. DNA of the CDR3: TGTGCCAGCAGTCGTACCGGGACAGGGTACATCGATACGCAGTATTTT.